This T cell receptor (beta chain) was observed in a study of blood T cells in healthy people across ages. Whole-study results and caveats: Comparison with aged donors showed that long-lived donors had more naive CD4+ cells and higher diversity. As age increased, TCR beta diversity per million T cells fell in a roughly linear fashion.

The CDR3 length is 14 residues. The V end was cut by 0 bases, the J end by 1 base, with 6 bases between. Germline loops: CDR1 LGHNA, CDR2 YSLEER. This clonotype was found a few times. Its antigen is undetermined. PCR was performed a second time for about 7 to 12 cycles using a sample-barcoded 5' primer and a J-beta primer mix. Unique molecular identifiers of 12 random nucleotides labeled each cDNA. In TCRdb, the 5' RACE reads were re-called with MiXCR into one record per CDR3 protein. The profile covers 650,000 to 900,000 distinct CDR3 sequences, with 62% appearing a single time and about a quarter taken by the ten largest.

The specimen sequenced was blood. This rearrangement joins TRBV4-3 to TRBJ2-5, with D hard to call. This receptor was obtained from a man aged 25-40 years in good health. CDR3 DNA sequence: TGCGCCAGCAGCCAAGATCTGGGCCAAGAGACCCAGTACTTC. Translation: CASSQDLGQETQYF.